Listed below are T cell receptor beta chains from one sample, sequenced in a study of T cell responses to AZD1222 COVID-19 vaccine. Profiling relied on immunoSEQ multiplex PCR, and the TCRdb table lists in-frame clones only, not all of them. The repertoire holds 130,000 or so clones, 90% seen once, with approximately 7.5% in the top ten. The sample was peripheral blood, taken on day 0 of AZD1222 vaccination. These receptors were obtained from an adult in good health. The CDR3 runs from the conserved cysteine through the conserved F or W. A D gene is named only where the DNA matches it firmly. A clone size is listed for some rows: how often the clone was seen (once, few, many), or a class if it is expanded.

d_gene: NA; abundance: NA; v_gene: TRBV11-2; j_gene: TRBJ1-1; CDR3aa: CASSPGGGAVTEAFF; CDR3nt: TGTGCCAGCAGCCCGGGTGGGGGGGCTGTCACTGAAGCTTTCTTT
d_gene: NA; abundance: NA; v_gene: TRBV7-9; j_gene: TRBJ1-2; CDR3aa: CASSLEGYGYTF; CDR3nt: TGTGCCAGCAGCTTAGAGGGATATGGCTACACCTTC
d_gene: TRBD2; abundance: NA; v_gene: TRBV7-8; j_gene: TRBJ2-3; CDR3aa: CASSLGGGGDTQYF; CDR3nt: TGTGCCAGCAGCTTAGGCGGGGGAGGAGATACGCAGTATTTT
d_gene: NA; abundance: NA; v_gene: TRBV6-1; j_gene: TRBJ1-2; CDR3aa: CASSEIVQGMGGYTF; CDR3nt: TGTGCCAGCAGTGAAATCGTGCAGGGGATGGGAGGCTACACCTTC
d_gene: NA; abundance: NA; v_gene: TRBV9; j_gene: TRBJ1-2; CDR3aa: CASSVVDSLYGYTF; CDR3nt: TGTGCCAGCAGCGTAGTGGACAGCCTCTATGGCTACACCTTC
d_gene: NA; abundance: NA; v_gene: TRBV9; j_gene: TRBJ1-2; CDR3aa: CASSVVGDGYTF; CDR3nt: TGTGCCAGCAGCGTAGTCGGAGATGGCTACACCTTC
d_gene: TRBD2; abundance: NA; v_gene: TRBV30; j_gene: TRBJ2-1; CDR3aa: CACILGLAAYNEQFF; CDR3nt: TGTGCCTGTATATTAGGACTAGCGGCTTACAATGAGCAGTTCTTC
d_gene: TRBD2; abundance: NA; v_gene: TRBV10-2; j_gene: TRBJ2-2; CDR3aa: CATLAGGAYTGELFF; CDR3nt: TGCGCCACCTTAGCGGGAGGGGCTTACACCGGGGAGCTGTTTTTT
d_gene: TRBD2; abundance: NA; v_gene: TRBV9; j_gene: TRBJ2-3; CDR3aa: CASSVGVAGTPTSTDTQYF; CDR3nt: TGTGCCAGCAGCGTAGGGGTAGCGGGAACTCCGACTAGCACAGATACGCAGTATTTT
d_gene: TRBD1; abundance: NA; v_gene: TRBV18; j_gene: TRBJ1-1; CDR3aa: CASSPLGQGDEAFF; CDR3nt: TGTGCCAGCTCACCACTTGGACAGGGCGATGAAGCTTTCTTT
d_gene: NA; abundance: NA; v_gene: TRBV27; j_gene: TRBJ1-2; CDR3aa: CASSPRGLEYGYTF; CDR3nt: TGTGCCAGCAGTCCGCGGGGTTTGGAATATGGCTACACCTTC
d_gene: NA; abundance: NA; v_gene: TRBV4-2; j_gene: TRBJ2-5; CDR3aa: CASSQSSGEETQYF; CDR3nt: TGTGCCAGCAGCCAATCCAGCGGAGAAGAGACCCAGTACTTC
d_gene: NA; abundance: NA; v_gene: TRBV7-2; j_gene: TRBJ2-5; CDR3aa: CASSLAREETQYF; CDR3nt: TGTGCCAGCAGCTTAGCCAGGGAAGAGACCCAGTACTTC
d_gene: NA; abundance: NA; v_gene: TRBV3-1/TRBV3-2; j_gene: TRBJ1-2; CDR3aa: CASSQGSLYGYTF; CDR3nt: TGTGCCAGCAGCCAGGGGTCGTTGTATGGCTACACCTTC
d_gene: NA; abundance: NA; v_gene: TRBV28; j_gene: TRBJ2-3; CDR3aa: CASSLFNTDTQYF; CDR3nt: TGTGCCAGCAGTTTATTTAACACAGATACGCAGTATTTT
d_gene: NA; abundance: once; v_gene: TRBV19; j_gene: TRBJ2-3; CDR3aa: CASSTEITDTQYF; CDR3nt: TGTGCCAGTAGTACAGAAATTACAGATACGCAGTATTTT
d_gene: NA; abundance: NA; v_gene: TRBV5-4; j_gene: TRBJ1-2; CDR3aa: CASSSMESGYTF; CDR3nt: TGTGCCAGCAGCTCCATGGAATCGGGCTACACCTTC
d_gene: TRBD2; abundance: NA; v_gene: TRBV7-9; j_gene: TRBJ2-7; CDR3aa: CASSVAGDAYEQYF; CDR3nt: TGTGCCAGCTCGGTAGCGGGAGACGCCTACGAGCAGTACTTC
d_gene: NA; abundance: NA; v_gene: TRBV29-1; j_gene: TRBJ2-6; CDR3aa: CSVESSGANVLTF; CDR3nt: TGCAGCGTTGAGTCCTCTGGGGCCAACGTCCTGACTTTC
d_gene: TRBD2; abundance: NA; v_gene: TRBV5-4; j_gene: TRBJ2-5; CDR3aa: CASSSLREGQETQYF; CDR3nt: TGTGCCAGCAGCTCCCTGAGGGAGGGCCAAGAGACCCAGTACTTC
d_gene: TRBD1; abundance: NA; v_gene: TRBV24-1; j_gene: TRBJ2-3; CDR3aa: CATSLGQNTDTQYF; CDR3nt: TGTGCCACCAGTCTGGGACAGAACACAGATACGCAGTATTTT
d_gene: TRBD1; abundance: once; v_gene: TRBV5-1; j_gene: TRBJ2-7; CDR3aa: CASSPGTGGYEQYF; CDR3nt: TGCGCCAGCAGCCCGGGGACAGGTGGCTACGAGCAGTACTTC
d_gene: TRBD1; abundance: once; v_gene: TRBV7-6; j_gene: TRBJ2-5; CDR3aa: CASSLDHRGLGTQYF; CDR3nt: TGTGCCAGCAGCTTAGACCACAGGGGGCTAGGGACCCAGTACTTC
d_gene: TRBD1; abundance: NA; v_gene: TRBV5-1; j_gene: TRBJ1-4; CDR3aa: CASSPSQGGATNEKLFF; CDR3nt: TGCGCCAGCAGCCCTAGTCAGGGGGGAGCAACTAATGAAAAACTGTTTTTT
d_gene: NA; abundance: NA; v_gene: TRBV5-1; j_gene: TRBJ2-6; CDR3aa: CASGREDGSSGANVLTF; CDR3nt: TGCGCCAGCGGACGTGAGGACGGGAGCTCTGGGGCCAACGTCCTGACTTTC
d_gene: NA; abundance: once; v_gene: TRBV19; j_gene: TRBJ1-5; CDR3aa: CASSISGNQPQHF; CDR3nt: TGTGCCAGTAGTATATCGGGTAATCAGCCCCAGCATTTT
d_gene: NA; abundance: NA; v_gene: TRBV28; j_gene: TRBJ1-1; CDR3aa: CASSFGGATDTEAFF; CDR3nt: TGTGCCAGCAGTTTCGGAGGGGCCACGGACACTGAAGCTTTCTTT
d_gene: NA; abundance: NA; v_gene: TRBV6-6; j_gene: TRBJ2-1; CDR3aa: CASSLSGLGRSEQFF; CDR3nt: TGTGCCAGCAGCCTAAGCGGGCTGGGGAGGTCGGAGCAGTTCTTC
d_gene: NA; abundance: NA; v_gene: TRBV6-5; j_gene: TRBJ1-5; CDR3aa: CASSRGGQPQHF; CDR3nt: TGTGCCAGCTCCCGTGGGGGTCAGCCCCAGCATTTT
d_gene: NA; abundance: NA; v_gene: TRBV6-1; j_gene: TRBJ2-7; CDR3aa: CASSDGWPYEQYF; CDR3nt: TGTGCCAGCAGTGACGGGTGGCCCTACGAGCAGTACTTC
d_gene: NA; abundance: NA; v_gene: TRBV28; j_gene: TRBJ1-6; CDR3aa: CASSFNGQGGNSPLHF; CDR3nt: TGTGCCAGCAGTTTCAACGGCCAGGGTGGGAATTCACCCCTCCACTTT
d_gene: NA; abundance: NA; v_gene: TRBV18; j_gene: TRBJ1-5; CDR3aa: CASSPETNQPQHF; CDR3nt: TGTGCCAGCTCACCAGAGACCAATCAGCCCCAGCATTTT
d_gene: TRBD1; abundance: NA; v_gene: TRBV2; j_gene: TRBJ1-2; CDR3aa: CASSATTGVGGYTF; CDR3nt: TGTGCCAGCAGTGCGACGACAGGGGTTGGTGGCTACACCTTC
d_gene: TRBD1; abundance: NA; v_gene: TRBV28; j_gene: TRBJ1-2; CDR3aa: CASSSGQQFNYGYTF; CDR3nt: TGTGCCAGCAGTTCGGGACAGCAGTTTAACTATGGCTACACCTTC
d_gene: TRBD1; abundance: few; v_gene: TRBV18; j_gene: TRBJ2-7; CDR3aa: CASSLGTGEYEQYF; CDR3nt: TGTGCCAGCTCACTAGGGACAGGGGAGTACGAGCAGTACTTC
d_gene: NA; abundance: NA; v_gene: TRBV28; j_gene: TRBJ2-3; CDR3aa: CASSFRQPTDTQYF; CDR3nt: TGTGCCAGCAGTTTTCGACAGCCCACAGATACGCAGTATTTT
d_gene: NA; abundance: NA; v_gene: TRBV28; j_gene: TRBJ2-1; CDR3aa: CASTGTYNEQFF; CDR3nt: TGTGCCAGCACCGGGACCTACAATGAGCAGTTCTTC
d_gene: NA; abundance: NA; v_gene: TRBV10-3; j_gene: TRBJ1-2; CDR3aa: CAISDVGSNGYTF; CDR3nt: TGTGCCATCAGTGACGTAGGGTCGAATGGCTACACCTTC
d_gene: NA; abundance: NA; v_gene: TRBV11-3; j_gene: TRBJ1-1; CDR3aa: CASRSLYEGTEAFF; CDR3nt: TGTGCCAGCAGGAGCCTATATGAGGGCACTGAAGCTTTCTTT
d_gene: TRBD2; abundance: NA; v_gene: TRBV18; j_gene: TRBJ2-7; CDR3aa: CASSPSGRAYEQYF; CDR3nt: TGTGCCAGCTCACCAAGCGGGAGGGCCTACGAGCAGTACTTC
d_gene: NA; abundance: NA; v_gene: TRBV5-1; j_gene: TRBJ2-5; CDR3aa: CASSFGQKETQYF; CDR3nt: TGCGCCAGCAGCTTTGGCCAGAAAGAGACCCAGTACTTC
d_gene: NA; abundance: NA; v_gene: TRBV6-2/TRBV6-3; j_gene: TRBJ2-2; CDR3aa: CASSYARTGELFF; CDR3nt: TGTGCCAGCAGTTACGCCCGGACCGGGGAGCTGTTTTTT
d_gene: TRBD1; abundance: NA; v_gene: TRBV5-4; j_gene: TRBJ2-1; CDR3aa: CASSPQGALVDEQFF; CDR3nt: TGTGCCAGCAGCCCACAGGGGGCCCTTGTGGATGAGCAGTTCTTC
d_gene: NA; abundance: few; v_gene: TRBV7-2; j_gene: TRBJ2-7; CDR3aa: CASSPRGGYEQYF; CDR3nt: TGTGCCAGCAGCCCCCGGGGTGGGTACGAGCAGTACTTC
d_gene: TRBD1; abundance: NA; v_gene: TRBV6-2/TRBV6-3; j_gene: TRBJ2-2; CDR3aa: CASSYSQGAGTGELFF; CDR3nt: TGTGCCAGCAGTTATTCACAGGGGGCAGGGACCGGGGAGCTGTTTTTT
d_gene: NA; abundance: NA; v_gene: TRBV25-1; j_gene: TRBJ1-5; CDR3aa: CARGGPISGNQPQHF; CDR3nt: TGTGCCAGAGGAGGACCGATCTCTGGCAATCAGCCCCAGCATTTT
d_gene: TRBD1; abundance: NA; v_gene: TRBV6-5; j_gene: TRBJ1-2; CDR3aa: CASSQGAAGYTF; CDR3nt: TGTGCCAGCAGCCAGGGGGCAGCAGGCTACACCTTC
d_gene: NA; abundance: NA; v_gene: TRBV15; j_gene: TRBJ1-5; CDR3aa: CATSRDNQPQHF; CDR3nt: TGTGCCACCAGCAGAGATAATCAGCCCCAGCATTTT
d_gene: TRBD1; abundance: NA; v_gene: TRBV12-5; j_gene: TRBJ2-7; CDR3aa: CASGGRDRGPIGEQYF; CDR3nt: TGTGCTAGTGGTGGCAGGGACAGGGGGCCAATTGGCGAGCAGTACTTC
d_gene: TRBD2; abundance: NA; v_gene: TRBV11-2; j_gene: TRBJ2-7; CDR3aa: CASSLGAGVPEQYF; CDR3nt: TGTGCCAGCAGCTTAGGAGCGGGAGTCCCCGAGCAGTACTTC
d_gene: TRBD1; abundance: NA; v_gene: TRBV18; j_gene: TRBJ1-4; CDR3aa: CASSPKGQATEKLFF; CDR3nt: TGTGCCAGCTCGCCGAAAGGACAGGCAACTGAAAAACTGTTTTTT
d_gene: NA; abundance: NA; v_gene: TRBV30; j_gene: TRBJ1-3; CDR3aa: CAWREGHLSGNTIYF; CDR3nt: TGTGCCTGGAGAGAAGGACACCTCTCTGGAAACACCATATATTTT
d_gene: TRBD2; abundance: NA; v_gene: TRBV27; j_gene: TRBJ2-7; CDR3aa: CASRRETSAMGYEQYF; CDR3nt: TGTGCCAGCAGGAGGGAGACTAGCGCAATGGGTTACGAGCAGTACTTC